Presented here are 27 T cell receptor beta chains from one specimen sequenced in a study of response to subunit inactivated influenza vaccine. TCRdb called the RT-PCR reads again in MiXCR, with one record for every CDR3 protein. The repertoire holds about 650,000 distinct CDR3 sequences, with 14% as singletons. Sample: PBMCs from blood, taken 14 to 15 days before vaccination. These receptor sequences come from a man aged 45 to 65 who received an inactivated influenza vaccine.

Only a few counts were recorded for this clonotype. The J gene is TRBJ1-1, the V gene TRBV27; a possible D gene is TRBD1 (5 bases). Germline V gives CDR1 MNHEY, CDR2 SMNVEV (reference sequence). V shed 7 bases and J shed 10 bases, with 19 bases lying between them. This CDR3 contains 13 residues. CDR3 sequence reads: CASKPARGAGAFF. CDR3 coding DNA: TGTGCCAGCAAACCGGCGCGAGGGGCGGGAGCTTTCTTT.

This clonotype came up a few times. The CDR3, as DNA: TGTGCCATCAATTCTGGACTAGGGGCTATCAATGAGCAGTTCTTC. This translates into CAINSGLGAINEQFF. V gene TRBV10-3 combines with J gene TRBJ2-1, with 7 bases matching TRBD2. The length of the CDR3 is 15 residues. V lost 7 bases and J lost 6; bases outside the gene matches: 12. CDR1 is ENHRY, CDR2 SYGVKD, per germline.

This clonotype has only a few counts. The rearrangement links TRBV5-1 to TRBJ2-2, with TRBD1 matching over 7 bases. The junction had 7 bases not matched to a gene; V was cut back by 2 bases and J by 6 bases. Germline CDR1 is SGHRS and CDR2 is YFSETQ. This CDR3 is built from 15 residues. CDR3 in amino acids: CASSFDRVGAGELFF. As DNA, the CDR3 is TGCGCCAGCAGCTTCGACAGGGTTGGGGCCGGGGAGCTGTTTTTT.

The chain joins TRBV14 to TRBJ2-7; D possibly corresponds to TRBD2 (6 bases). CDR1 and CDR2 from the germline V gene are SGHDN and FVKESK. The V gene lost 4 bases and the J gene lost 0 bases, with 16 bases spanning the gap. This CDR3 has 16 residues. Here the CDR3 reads CASSPLDGGISYEQYF. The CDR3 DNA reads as TGTGCCAGCAGCCCGCTCGACGGGGGAATCTCCTACGAGCAGTACTTC.

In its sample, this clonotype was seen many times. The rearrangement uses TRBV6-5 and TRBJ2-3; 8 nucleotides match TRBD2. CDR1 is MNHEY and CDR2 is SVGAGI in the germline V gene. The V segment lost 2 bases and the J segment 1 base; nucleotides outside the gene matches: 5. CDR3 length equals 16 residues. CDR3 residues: CASSYNQAGGTDTQYF. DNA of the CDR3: TGTGCCAGCAGTTACAACCAAGCGGGAGGCACAGATACGCAGTATTTT.

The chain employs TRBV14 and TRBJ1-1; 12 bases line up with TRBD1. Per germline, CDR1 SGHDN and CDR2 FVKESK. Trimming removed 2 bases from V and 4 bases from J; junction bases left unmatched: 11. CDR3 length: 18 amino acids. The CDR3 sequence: CASSQKPGQGARSTEAFF. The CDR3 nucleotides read TGTGCCAGCAGCCAAAAACCGGGACAGGGGGCCAGAAGCACTGAAGCTTTCTTT.

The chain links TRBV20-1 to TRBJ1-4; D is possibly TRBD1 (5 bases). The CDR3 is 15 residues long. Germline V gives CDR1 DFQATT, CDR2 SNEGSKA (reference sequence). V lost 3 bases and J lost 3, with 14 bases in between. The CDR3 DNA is TGCAGTGCTAGCGCAGGGTCTGCCGCTAATGAAAAACTGTTTTTT. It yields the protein CSASAGSAANEKLFF.

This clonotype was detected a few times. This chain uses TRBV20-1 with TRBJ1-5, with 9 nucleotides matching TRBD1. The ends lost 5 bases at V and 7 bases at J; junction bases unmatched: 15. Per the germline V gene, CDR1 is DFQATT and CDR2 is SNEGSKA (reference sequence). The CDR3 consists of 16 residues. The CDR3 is CSARHKDRGWMQPQHF. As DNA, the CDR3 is TGCAGTGCTCGACATAAGGACAGGGGATGGATGCAGCCCCAGCATTTT.

CDR3 protein: CSARTGPYYEQYF. CDR3 nucleotides: TGCAGTGCGAGAACAGGGCCCTACTACGAGCAGTACTTC. V gene TRBV20-1 combines with J gene TRBJ2-7; D is perhaps TRBD1 (6 bases). This CDR3 comprises 13 residues. The V and J ends lost 6 bases and 3 bases respectively, with 15 bases between them. The V gene's germline CDR1 is DFQATT and CDR2 SNEGSKA (reference sequence).

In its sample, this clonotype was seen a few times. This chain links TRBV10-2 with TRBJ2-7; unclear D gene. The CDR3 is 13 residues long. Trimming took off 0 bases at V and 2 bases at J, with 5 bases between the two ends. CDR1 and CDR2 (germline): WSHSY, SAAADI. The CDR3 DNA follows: TGCGCCAGCAGTGAGTCTAGCCCCTACGAGCAGTACTTC. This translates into CASSESSPYEQYF.

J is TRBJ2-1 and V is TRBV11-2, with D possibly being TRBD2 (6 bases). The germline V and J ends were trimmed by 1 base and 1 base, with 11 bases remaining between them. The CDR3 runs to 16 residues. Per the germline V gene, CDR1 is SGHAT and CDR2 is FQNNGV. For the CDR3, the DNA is TGTGCCAGCAGCTTAGTTTTCGGGAGTTCCTACAATGAGCAGTTCTTC. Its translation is CASSLVFGSSYNEQFF. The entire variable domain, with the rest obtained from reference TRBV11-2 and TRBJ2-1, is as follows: EAGVAQSPRYKIIEKRQSVAFWCNPISGHATLYWYQQILGQGPKLLIQFQNNGVVDDSQLPKDRFSAERLKGVDSTLKIQPAKLEDSAVYLCASSLVFGSSYNEQFFGPGTRLTVL.

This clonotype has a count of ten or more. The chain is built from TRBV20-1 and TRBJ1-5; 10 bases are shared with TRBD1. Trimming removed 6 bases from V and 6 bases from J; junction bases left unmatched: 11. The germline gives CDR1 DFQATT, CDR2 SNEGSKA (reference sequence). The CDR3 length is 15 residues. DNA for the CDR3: TGCAGTGCAAAACCGGGACAGGGGCTAGTTCAGCCCCAGCATTTT. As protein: CSAKPGQGLVQPQHF.

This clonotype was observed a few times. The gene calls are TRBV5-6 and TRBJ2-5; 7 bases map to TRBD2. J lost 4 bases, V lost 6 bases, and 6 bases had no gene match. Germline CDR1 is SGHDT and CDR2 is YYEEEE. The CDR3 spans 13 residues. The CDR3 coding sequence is TGTGCCAGCATCGCGGGGAGGGGAGAGACCCAGTACTTC. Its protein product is CASIAGRGETQYF.

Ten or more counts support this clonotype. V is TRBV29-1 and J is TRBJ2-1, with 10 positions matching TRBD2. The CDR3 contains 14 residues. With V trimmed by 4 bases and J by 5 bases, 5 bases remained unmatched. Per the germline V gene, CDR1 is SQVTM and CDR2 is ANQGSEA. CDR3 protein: CSVGGLAGDNEQFF. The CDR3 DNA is TGCAGCGTTGGTGGGCTAGCGGGGGACAATGAGCAGTTCTTC.

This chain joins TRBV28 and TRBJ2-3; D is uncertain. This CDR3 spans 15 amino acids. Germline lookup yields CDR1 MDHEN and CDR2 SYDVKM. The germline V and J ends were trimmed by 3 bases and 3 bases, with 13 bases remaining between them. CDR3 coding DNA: TGTGCCAGCAGTTTTTACCGGCTGCGAACAGATACGCAGTATTTT. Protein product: CASSFYRLRTDTQYF. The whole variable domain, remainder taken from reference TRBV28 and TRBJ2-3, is DVKVTQSSRYLVKRTGEKVFLECVQDMDHENMFWYRQDPGLGLRLIYFSYDVKMKEKGDIPEGYSVSREKKERFSLILESASTNQTSMYLCASSFYRLRTDTQYFGPGTRLTVL.

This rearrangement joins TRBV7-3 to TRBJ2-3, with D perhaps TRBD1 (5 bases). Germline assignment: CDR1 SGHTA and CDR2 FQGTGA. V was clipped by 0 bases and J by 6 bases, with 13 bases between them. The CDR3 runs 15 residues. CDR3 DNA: TGTGCCAGCAGCTTAACCCCAGGGATTGTGGATACGCAGTATTTT. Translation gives CASSLTPGIVDTQYF.

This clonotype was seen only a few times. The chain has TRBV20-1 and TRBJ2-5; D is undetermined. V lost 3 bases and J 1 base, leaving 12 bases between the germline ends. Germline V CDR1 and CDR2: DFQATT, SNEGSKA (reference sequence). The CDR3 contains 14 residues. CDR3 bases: TGCAGTGCTAGGGTCCTGGCAGTCCAAGAGACCCAGTACTTC. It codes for CSARVLAVQETQYF.

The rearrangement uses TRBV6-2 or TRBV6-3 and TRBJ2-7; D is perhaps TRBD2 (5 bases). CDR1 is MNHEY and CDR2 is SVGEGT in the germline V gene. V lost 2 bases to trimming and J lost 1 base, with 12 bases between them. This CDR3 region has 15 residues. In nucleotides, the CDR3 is TGTGCCAGCAGTTACCGAGGCGGACTGTCCTACGAGCAGTACTTC. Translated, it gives CASSYRGGLSYEQYF.

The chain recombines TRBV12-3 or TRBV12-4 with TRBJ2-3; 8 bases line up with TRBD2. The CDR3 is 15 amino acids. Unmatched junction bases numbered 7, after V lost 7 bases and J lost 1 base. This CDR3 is CASNKPTSGTDTQYF. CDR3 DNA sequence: TGTGCCAGCAACAAGCCGACTAGCGGCACAGATACGCAGTATTTT.

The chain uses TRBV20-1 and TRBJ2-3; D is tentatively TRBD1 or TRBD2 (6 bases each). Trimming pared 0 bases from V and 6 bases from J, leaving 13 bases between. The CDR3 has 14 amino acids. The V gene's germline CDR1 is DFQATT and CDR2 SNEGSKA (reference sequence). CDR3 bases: TGCAGTGCTAGAGATTACCAGGGGACTGATACGCAGTATTTT. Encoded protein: CSARDYQGTDTQYF.

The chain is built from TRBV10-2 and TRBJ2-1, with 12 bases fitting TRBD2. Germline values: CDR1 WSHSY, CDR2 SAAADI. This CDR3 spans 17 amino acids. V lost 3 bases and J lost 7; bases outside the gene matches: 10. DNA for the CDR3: TGCGCCAGCAGTGACAGCCTAGCGGGGGGGTTTCGGAATGAGCAGTTCTTC. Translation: CASSDSLAGGFRNEQFF.

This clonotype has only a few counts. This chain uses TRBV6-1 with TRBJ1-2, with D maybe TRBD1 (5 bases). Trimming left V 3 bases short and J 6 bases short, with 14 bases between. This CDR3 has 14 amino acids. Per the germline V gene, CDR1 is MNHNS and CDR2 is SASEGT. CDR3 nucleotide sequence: TGTGCCAGCAGTGAGAGGGGAAGTTCTGATGGCTACACCTTC. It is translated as CASSERGSSDGYTF.

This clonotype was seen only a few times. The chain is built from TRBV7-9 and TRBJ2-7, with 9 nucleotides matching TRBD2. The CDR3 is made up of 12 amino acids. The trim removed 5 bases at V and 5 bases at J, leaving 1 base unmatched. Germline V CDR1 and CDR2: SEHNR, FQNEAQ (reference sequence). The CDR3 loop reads CASSRTSDEQYF. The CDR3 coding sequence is TGTGCCAGCAGCAGGACTAGCGACGAGCAGTACTTC.

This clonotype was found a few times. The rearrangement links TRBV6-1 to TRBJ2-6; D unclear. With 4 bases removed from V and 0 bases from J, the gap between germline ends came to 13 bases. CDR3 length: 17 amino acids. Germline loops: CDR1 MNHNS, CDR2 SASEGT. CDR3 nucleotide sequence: TGTGCCAGCAGTGCGGTGGGGTTCGTCTCTGGGGCCAACGTCCTGACTTTC. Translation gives CASSAVGFVSGANVLTF.

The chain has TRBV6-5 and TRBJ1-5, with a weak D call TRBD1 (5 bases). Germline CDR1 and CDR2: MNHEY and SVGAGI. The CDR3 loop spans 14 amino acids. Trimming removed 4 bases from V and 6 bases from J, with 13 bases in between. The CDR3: CASSSVGRSQPQHF. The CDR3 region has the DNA TGTGCCAGCAGTTCCGTGGGACGCAGTCAGCCCCAGCATTTT.

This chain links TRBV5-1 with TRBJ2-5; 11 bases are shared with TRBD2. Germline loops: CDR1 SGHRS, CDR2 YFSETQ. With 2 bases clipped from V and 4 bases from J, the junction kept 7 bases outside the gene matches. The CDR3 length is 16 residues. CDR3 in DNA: TGCGCCAGCAGCTTCGATAGCGGGGGGGCTGGAGAGACCCAGTACTTC. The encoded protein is CASSFDSGGAGETQYF.

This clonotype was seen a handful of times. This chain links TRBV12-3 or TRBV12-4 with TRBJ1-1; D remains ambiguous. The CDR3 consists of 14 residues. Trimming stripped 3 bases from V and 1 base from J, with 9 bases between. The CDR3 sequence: CASSLTQRNTEAFF. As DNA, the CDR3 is TGTGCCAGCAGTTTGACACAAAGGAACACTGAAGCTTTCTTT.